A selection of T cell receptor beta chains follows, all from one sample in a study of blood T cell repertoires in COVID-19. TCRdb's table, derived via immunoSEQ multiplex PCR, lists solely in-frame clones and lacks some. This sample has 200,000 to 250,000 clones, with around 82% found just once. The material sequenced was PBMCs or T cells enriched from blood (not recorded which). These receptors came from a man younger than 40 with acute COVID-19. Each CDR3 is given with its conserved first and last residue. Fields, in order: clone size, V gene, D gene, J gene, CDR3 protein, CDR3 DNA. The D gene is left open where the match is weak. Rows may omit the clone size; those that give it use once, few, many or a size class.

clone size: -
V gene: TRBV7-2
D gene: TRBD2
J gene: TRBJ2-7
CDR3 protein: CASSITGTSGGAYEQYF
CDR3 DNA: TGTGCCAGCAGCATTACCGGGACTAGCGGGGGGGCCTACGAGCAGTACTTC

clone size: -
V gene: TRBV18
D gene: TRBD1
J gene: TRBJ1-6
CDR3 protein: CASSNQGANDSPLHF
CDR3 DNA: TGTGCCAGTTCTAACCAGGGGGCTAACGATTCACCCCTCCACTTT

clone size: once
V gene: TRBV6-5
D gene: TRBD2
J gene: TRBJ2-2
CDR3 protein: CASTLTSGNTGELFF
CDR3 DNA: TGTGCCAGCACCTTGACTAGCGGGAACACCGGGGAGCTGTTTTTT

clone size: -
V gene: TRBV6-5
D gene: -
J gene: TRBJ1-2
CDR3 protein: CASSQGHTSYGYTF
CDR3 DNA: TGTGCCAGCAGCCAGGGTCACACCTCCTATGGCTACACCTTC

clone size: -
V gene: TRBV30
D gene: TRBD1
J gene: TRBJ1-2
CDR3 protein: CAWSGQGVGYGYTF
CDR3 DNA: TGTGCCTGGAGTGGACAGGGTGTCGGCTATGGCTACACCTTC

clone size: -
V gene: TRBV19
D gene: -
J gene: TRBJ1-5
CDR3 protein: CASSIPAGNSNQPQHF
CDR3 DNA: TGTGCCAGTAGTATCCCGGCAGGGAATAGCAATCAGCCCCAGCATTTT

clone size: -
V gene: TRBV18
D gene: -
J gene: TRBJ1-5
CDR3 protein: CASSGCGTWCNQPQHF
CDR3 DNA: TGTGCCAGCTCAGGATGCGGGACTTGGTGCAATCAGCCCCAGCATTTT

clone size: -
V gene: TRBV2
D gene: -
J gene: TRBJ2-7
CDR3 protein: CASSPLYEQYF
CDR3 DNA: TGTGCCAGCAGCCCCCTCTACGAGCAGTACTTC

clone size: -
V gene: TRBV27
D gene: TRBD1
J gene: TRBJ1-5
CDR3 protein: CASSPRQGVVRGNQPQHF
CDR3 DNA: TGTGCCAGCAGTCCTAGACAGGGGGTCGTTCGGGGCAATCAGCCCCAGCATTTT

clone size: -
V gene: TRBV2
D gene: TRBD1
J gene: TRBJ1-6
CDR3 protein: CASRQGNSPLHF
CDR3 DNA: TGTGCCAGCAGACAGGGGAATTCACCCCTCCACTTT

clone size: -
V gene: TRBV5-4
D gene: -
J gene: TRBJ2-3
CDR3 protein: CASREGLGTDTQYF
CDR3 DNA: TGTGCCAGCAGGGAGGGTCTAGGGACAGATACGCAGTATTTT

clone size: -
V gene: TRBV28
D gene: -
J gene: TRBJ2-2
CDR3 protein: CASIRNTGELFF
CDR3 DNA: TGTGCCAGCATCAGGAACACCGGGGAGCTGTTTTTT

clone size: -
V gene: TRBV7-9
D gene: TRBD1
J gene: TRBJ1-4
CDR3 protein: CASSLDRGWSEKLFF
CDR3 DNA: TGTGCCAGCAGCTTAGACAGGGGGTGGTCTGAAAAACTGTTTTTT

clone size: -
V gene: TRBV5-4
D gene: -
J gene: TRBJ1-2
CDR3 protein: CASSLGGGAFPLSGYTF
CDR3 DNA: TGTGCCAGCAGCTTGGGAGGGGGGGCCTTTCCCCTATCCGGCTACACCTTC

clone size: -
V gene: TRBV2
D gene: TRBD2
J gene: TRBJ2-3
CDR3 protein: CASSERERGPTTDTQYF
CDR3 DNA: TGTGCCAGCAGTGAAAGGGAGCGGGGACCTACCACAGATACGCAGTATTTT

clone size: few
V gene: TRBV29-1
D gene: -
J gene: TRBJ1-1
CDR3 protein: CSGSPSGTEAFF
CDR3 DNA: TGCAGCGGATCGCCCTCGGGGACTGAAGCTTTCTTT

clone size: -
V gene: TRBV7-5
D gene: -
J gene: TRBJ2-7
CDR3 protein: CVRSLRQETYYEQYF
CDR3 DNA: TGTGTCAGAAGCCTACGACAGGAAACCTACTACGAGCAGTACTTC

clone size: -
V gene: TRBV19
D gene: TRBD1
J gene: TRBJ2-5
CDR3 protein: CASSDRGQSQETQYF
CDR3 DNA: TGTGCCAGTAGTGACAGGGGGCAATCACAAGAGACCCAGTACTTC

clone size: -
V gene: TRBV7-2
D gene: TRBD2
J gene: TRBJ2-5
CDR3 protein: CASSFVGTSGGAQTQYF
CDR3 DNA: TGTGCCAGCAGCTTTGTTGGGACTAGCGGGGGGGCCCAGACCCAGTACTTC

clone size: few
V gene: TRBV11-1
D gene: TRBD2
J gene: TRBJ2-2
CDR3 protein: CASSTPGLGRTGELFF
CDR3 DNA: TGTGCCAGCAGTACCCCGGGACTAGGAAGGACCGGGGAGCTGTTTTTT

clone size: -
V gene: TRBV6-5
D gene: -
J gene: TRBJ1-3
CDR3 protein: CASSPGFGNTIYF
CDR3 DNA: TGTGCCAGCAGTCCGGGGTTTGGAAACACCATATATTTT

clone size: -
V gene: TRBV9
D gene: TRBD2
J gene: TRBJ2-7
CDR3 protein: CASSVAGGGYEQYF
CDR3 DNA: TGTGCCAGCAGCGTCGCGGGGGGTGGGTACGAGCAGTACTTC

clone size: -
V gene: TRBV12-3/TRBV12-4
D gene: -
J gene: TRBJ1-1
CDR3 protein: CASDSRVSTEAFF
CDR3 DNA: TGTGCCAGCGATTCCAGGGTCAGCACTGAAGCTTTCTTT

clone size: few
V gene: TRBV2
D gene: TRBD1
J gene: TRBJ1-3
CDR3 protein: CATLQGAGGNTIYF
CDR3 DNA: TGTGCCACCCTACAGGGGGCAGGAGGAAACACCATATATTTT

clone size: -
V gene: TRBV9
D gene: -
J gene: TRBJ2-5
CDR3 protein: CASSVGQGFQETQYF
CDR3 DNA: TGTGCCAGCAGCGTAGGGCAGGGATTCCAAGAGACCCAGTACTTC

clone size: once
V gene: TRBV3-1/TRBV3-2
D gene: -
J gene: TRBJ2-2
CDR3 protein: CASSYGGNTGELFF
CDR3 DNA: TGTGCCAGCTCCTACGGGGGAAACACCGGGGAGCTGTTTTTT

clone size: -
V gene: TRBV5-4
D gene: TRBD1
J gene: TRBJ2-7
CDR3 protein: CASSYDRGRYEQYF
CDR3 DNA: TGTGCCAGCAGCTATGACAGGGGACGTTACGAGCAGTACTTC

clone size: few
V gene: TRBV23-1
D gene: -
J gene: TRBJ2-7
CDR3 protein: CARTKKGRGYEQYF
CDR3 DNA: TGCGCCAGGACCAAAAAAGGCCGGGGCTACGAGCAGTACTTC

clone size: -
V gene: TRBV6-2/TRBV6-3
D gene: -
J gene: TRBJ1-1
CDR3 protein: CASSWVLGGATEAFF
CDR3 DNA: TGTGCCAGCAGTTGGGTATTAGGCGGCGCCACTGAAGCTTTCTTT

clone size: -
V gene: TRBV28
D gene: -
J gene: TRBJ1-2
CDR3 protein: CASSFITTPYGYTF
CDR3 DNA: TGTGCCAGCAGTTTTATCACTACGCCTTATGGCTACACCTTC

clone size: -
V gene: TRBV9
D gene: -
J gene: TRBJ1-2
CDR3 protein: CASSVAGEISYGYTF
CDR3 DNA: TGTGCCAGCAGCGTAGCAGGGGAGATATCCTATGGCTACACCTTC

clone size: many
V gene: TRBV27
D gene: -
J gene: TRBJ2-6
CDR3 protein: CASRQAGANVLTF
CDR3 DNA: TGTGCCAGCAGACAAGCTGGGGCCAACGTCCTGACTTTC

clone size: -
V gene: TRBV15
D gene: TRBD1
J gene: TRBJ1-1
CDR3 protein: CATSDRAWTEAFF
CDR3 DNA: TGTGCCACCTCTGACAGGGCGTGGACTGAAGCTTTCTTT

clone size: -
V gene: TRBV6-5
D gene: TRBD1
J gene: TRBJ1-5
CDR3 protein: CASSRDRGNQPQHF
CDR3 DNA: TGTGCCAGCAGCCGGGACAGGGGGAATCAGCCCCAGCATTTT

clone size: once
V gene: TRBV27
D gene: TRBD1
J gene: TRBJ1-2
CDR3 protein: CASRLQDRAGGYTF
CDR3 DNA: TGTGCCAGCCGTCTACAGGACAGGGCTGGTGGCTACACCTTC

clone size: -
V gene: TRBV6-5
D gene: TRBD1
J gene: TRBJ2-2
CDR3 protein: CASRGTGGITGELFF
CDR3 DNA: TGTGCCAGCAGGGGAACAGGGGGCATAACCGGGGAGCTGTTTTTT

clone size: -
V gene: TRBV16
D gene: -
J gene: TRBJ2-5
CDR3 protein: CASSLRQSQETQYF
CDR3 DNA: TGTGCCAGCAGCCTCCGACAGTCCCAAGAGACCCAGTACTTC

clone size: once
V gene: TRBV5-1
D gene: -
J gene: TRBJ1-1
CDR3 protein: CASSEPGLYTEAFF
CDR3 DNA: TGCGCCAGCAGCGAACCGGGACTCTACACTGAAGCTTTCTTT

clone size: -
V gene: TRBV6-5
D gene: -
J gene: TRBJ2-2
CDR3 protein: CASSYGGVAGELFF
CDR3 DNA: TGTGCCAGCAGTTACGGCGGGGTGGCCGGGGAGCTGTTTTTT

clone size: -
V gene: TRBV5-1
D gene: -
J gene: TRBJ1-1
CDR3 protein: CASSSGVAEAFF
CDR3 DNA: TGCGCCAGCAGCAGCGGTGTTGCTGAAGCTTTCTTT

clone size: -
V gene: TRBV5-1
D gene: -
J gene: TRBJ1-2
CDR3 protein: CASSLDGGGNGYTF
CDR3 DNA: TGCGCCAGCAGCTTGGATGGCGGGGGGAACGGCTACACCTTC

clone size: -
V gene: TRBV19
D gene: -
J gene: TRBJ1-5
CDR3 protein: CASSIGGGLNQPQHF
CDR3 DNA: TGTGCCAGTAGTATCGGCGGGGGCTTGAATCAGCCCCAGCATTTT

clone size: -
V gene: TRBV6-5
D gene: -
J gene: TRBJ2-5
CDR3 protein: CASYRSGYQETQYF
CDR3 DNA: TGTGCCAGCTACAGGAGTGGGTACCAAGAGACCCAGTACTTC

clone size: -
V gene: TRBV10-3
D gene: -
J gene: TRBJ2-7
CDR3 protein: CAISESWQGGYEQYF
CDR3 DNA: TGTGCCATCAGTGAGTCCTGGCAGGGCGGCTACGAGCAGTACTTC